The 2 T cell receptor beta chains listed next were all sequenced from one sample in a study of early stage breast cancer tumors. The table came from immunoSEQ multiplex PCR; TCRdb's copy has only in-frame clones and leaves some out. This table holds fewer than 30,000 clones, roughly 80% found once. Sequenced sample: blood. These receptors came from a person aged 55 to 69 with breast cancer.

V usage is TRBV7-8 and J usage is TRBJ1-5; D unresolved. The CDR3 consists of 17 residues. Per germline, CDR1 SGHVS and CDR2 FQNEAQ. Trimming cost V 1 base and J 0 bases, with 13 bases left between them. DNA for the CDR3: TGTGCCAGCAGCTTAGGCGGCACCTTTTATAGCAATCAGCCCCAGCATTTT. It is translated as CASSLGGTFYSNQPQHF.

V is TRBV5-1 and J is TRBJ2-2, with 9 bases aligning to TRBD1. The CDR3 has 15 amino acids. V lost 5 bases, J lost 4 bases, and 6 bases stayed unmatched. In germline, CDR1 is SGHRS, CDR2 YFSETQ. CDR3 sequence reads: CASRPGQGVTGELFF. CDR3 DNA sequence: TGCGCCAGCAGACCGGGACAGGGAGTCACCGGGGAGCTGTTTTTT. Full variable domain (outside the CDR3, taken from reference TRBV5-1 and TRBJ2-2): KAGVTQTPRYLIKTRGQQVTLSCSPISGHRSVSWYQQTPGQGLQFLFEYFSETQRNKGNFPGRFSGRQFSNSRSEMNVSTLELGDSALYLCASRPGQGVTGELFFGEGSRLTVL.